A selection of T cell receptor beta chains follows, all from one sample in a study of identical twins. TCRdb independently ran MiXCR on the 5' RACE reads; one entry per CDR3 protein. The table lists some 330,000 distinct CDR3 sequences, 9% of them singletons. Input material: naive T cells sorted from blood. The receptors derive from a woman between 45 and 65 years old in good health. CDR3s include the opening cysteine and the closing phenylalanine or tryptophan. The D gene is left open where the match is weak. Clone size appears in some rows only: once, few, many, or a class for an expanded clone.

abundance,d_gene,j_gene,v_gene,CDR3nt,CDR3aa
many,NA,TRBJ2-4,TRBV5-1,TGCGCCAGCAGAATTGAGGACAAAAACATTCAGTACTTC,CASRIEDKNIQYF
NA,NA,TRBJ2-1,TRBV14,TGTGCCAGCAGCCAAGCACTCTCAGGGACGTATGAGCAGTTCTTC,CASSQALSGTYEQFF
NA,NA,TRBJ2-3,TRBV4-1,TGCGCCAGCAGCCAAGATCCCTACACAGATACGCAGTATTTT,CASSQDPYTDTQYF
few,NA,TRBJ2-1,TRBV12-3/TRBV12-4,TGTGCCAGCAGTTTGTCTGGCCCAGGCGTCAATGAGCAGTTCTTC,CASSLSGPGVNEQFF
few,TRBD1,TRBJ1-2,TRBV3-1,TGTGCCAGCAGCCAAGGGACAGGGACCTATGGCTACACCTTC,CASSQGTGTYGYTF
NA,TRBD2,TRBJ2-7,TRBV2,TGTGCCAGCGTTCGGGGGGCCTACGAGCAGTACTTC,CASVRGAYEQYF
many,TRBD2,TRBJ2-7,TRBV4-1,TGCGCCAGCAGCCCCCAGTCACGGACTAGCGGCTTCTACGAGCAGTACTTC,CASSPQSRTSGFYEQYF
NA,NA,TRBJ1-1,TRBV6-5,TGTGCCAGCAGATCCTCGAGGGCGCAGAACACTGAAGCTTTCTTT,CASRSSRAQNTEAFF
NA,NA,TRBJ1-1,TRBV12-3/TRBV12-4,TGTGCCAGCAGTCCCTTGAGGGGCGAACCGAACACTGAAGCTTTCTTT,CASSPLRGEPNTEAFF
many,TRBD1,TRBJ1-5,TRBV5-8,TGTGCCAGCAGCTTCGCCGGGACAGGGGGCGGGCAGCCCCAGCATTTT,CASSFAGTGGGQPQHF
few,TRBD1,TRBJ1-2,TRBV4-1,TGCGCCAGCAGCCGACTCGGACAGGGAATCTACACCTTC,CASSRLGQGIYTF
many,TRBD2,TRBJ2-2,TRBV5-1,TGCGCCAGCAGCTTCTTTGGGACTAGCGGGACCGGGGAGCTGTTTTTT,CASSFFGTSGTGELFF
few,TRBD2,TRBJ2-3,TRBV20-1,TGCACCGTAGCGGGAGGGTTCACAGATACGCAGTATTTT,CTVAGGFTDTQYF
many,TRBD1,TRBJ2-7,TRBV10-1,TGCGCCAGCAGTGAGTCGGTGGGACAGGGAGTTTACGAGCAGTACTTC,CASSESVGQGVYEQYF
many,TRBD2,TRBJ2-7,TRBV2,TGTGCCAACAACGGGGGGGCCTGG,CANNGGAW
few,NA,TRBJ2-5,TRBV5-6,TGTGCCAGCAGCACGGGTAGCGTTCGGCCCCAGGAGACCCAGTACTTC,CASSTGSVRPQETQYF
many,TRBD1,TRBJ1-2,TRBV10-3,TGTGCCATCAAGGACAGGGGAATTACTCGCTACACCTTC,CAIKDRGITRYTF
NA,NA,TRBJ2-5,TRBV5-1,TGCGCCAGCAGCTTAGGCCTCGAAGGTGGGACCCAGTACTTC,CASSLGLEGGTQYF
many,TRBD2,TRBJ2-7,TRBV4-2,TGTGCCAGCAAAAGCGGGAGCTCCTACGAGCAGTACTTC,CASKSGSSYEQYF
few,NA,TRBJ1-2,TRBV11-2,TGTGCCAGCCGCGGAACAGGAACCAACTATGGCTACACCTTC,CASRGTGTNYGYTF
few,NA,TRBJ2-3,TRBV5-1,TGCGCCAGCAGCTTGGATGACGGAGGGGCCACAGATACGCAGTATTTT,CASSLDDGGATDTQYF
few,NA,TRBJ2-7,TRBV20-1,TGCAGTGCTATCTTAGGTCCCTCCTACGAGCAGTACTTC,CSAILGPSYEQYF
few,NA,TRBJ2-7,TRBV7-9,TGTGCCAGCACCATAATAAGGGCCGCGGGTCAAAACTTC,CASTIIRAAGQNF
few,TRBD1,TRBJ2-1,TRBV11-2,TGTGCCAGCAGCTCGCAGGGACAGGGGTTCAATGAGCAGTTCTTC,CASSSQGQGFNEQFF
NA,NA,TRBJ1-2,TRBV4-2,TGTGCCAGCGGCGAGACCGCTGCTAACTATGGCTACACCTTC,CASGETAANYGYTF
NA,TRBD1,TRBJ1-4,TRBV20-1,TGCAGTGCTAGAGGGGGACAGGGCGGTGAAAAACTGTTTTTT,CSARGGQGGEKLFF
NA,TRBD1,TRBJ2-1,TRBV20-1,TGCAGTGCACGGGGACAGGGAAATTTTGAGCAGTTCTTC,CSARGQGNFEQFF
few,TRBD1,TRBJ2-7,TRBV6-2/TRBV6-3,TGTGCCAGCAGTTACAGACAGGGGCACGAGCAGTACTTC,CASSYRQGHEQYF
many,NA,TRBJ1-1,TRBV29-1,TGCAGCGGCCGGGGAGGGGACACTGAAGCTTTCTTT,CSGRGGDTEAFF
few,NA,TRBJ1-1,TRBV14,TGTGCCAGCAGCCTATCGTACCAGGGTAAAGACACTGAAGCTTTCTTT,CASSLSYQGKDTEAFF
NA,TRBD2,TRBJ2-2,TRBV6-1,TGTGCCAGCAGTGACGTTCCGGGACTAGCGGGAGTAGGCAACACCGGGGAGCTGTTTTTT,CASSDVPGLAGVGNTGELFF
few,TRBD2,TRBJ2-4,TRBV15,TGTGCCACCAGCAGAGAGTGGGCGGGGGGAGCCAAAAACATTCAGTACTTC,CATSREWAGGAKNIQYF
many,NA,TRBJ2-3,TRBV19,TGTGCCAGTAGTCGGAGGGCAGATACGCAGTATTTT,CASSRRADTQYF
NA,NA,TRBJ2-1,TRBV6-5,TGTGCCAGCAGTTACTCGTGGAATTATGAGCAGTTCTTC,CASSYSWNYEQFF
few,NA,TRBJ2-1,TRBV20-1,TGCAGTGCTAGAGCTGTTGAGCAGTTCTTC,CSARAVEQFF
many,TRBD2,TRBJ2-3,TRBV5-1,TGCGCCAGCAGCTCCGGACTAGCGGTGGATGGCACAGATACGCAGTATTTT,CASSSGLAVDGTDTQYF
many,NA,TRBJ2-5,TRBV7-2,TGTGCCAGCAGCCCAAGTATTCAAGAGACCCAGTACTTC,CASSPSIQETQYF
many,NA,TRBJ1-4,TRBV5-1,TGCGCCAGCAGCTTGGGGGGGGTCGGACACGATAATGAAAAACTGTTTTTT,CASSLGGVGHDNEKLFF
NA,TRBD2,TRBJ2-1,TRBV5-1,TGCGCCAGCAGCTTGGGGGCTGGGACTATCAATGAGCAGTTCTTC,CASSLGAGTINEQFF
few,NA,TRBJ2-3,TRBV13,TGTGCCAGCCGGATCAGGAGGGACACAGATACGCAGTATTTT,CASRIRRDTDTQYF
NA,TRBD1,TRBJ1-2,TRBV7-2,TGTGCCAGCAGCTACGGGACAGGCAACTGGGGCTACACCTTC,CASSYGTGNWGYTF
many,NA,TRBJ2-2,TRBV2,TGTGCCAGCGGTGCAGGGACCGGGGAGCTGTTTTTT,CASGAGTGELFF
NA,TRBD1,TRBJ2-2,TRBV7-9,TGTGCCAGCAGCGTGAACAGGGGGTCGAACACCGGGGAGCTGTTTTTT,CASSVNRGSNTGELFF
NA,NA,TRBJ2-5,TRBV5-1,TGCGCCAGCACTTTAGCTGCGAGGGGGGAGACCCAGTACTTC,CASTLAARGETQYF
few,TRBD2,TRBJ2-1,TRBV20-1,TGCAGTGCTAAGACTAGCGGCCTTAGCCACAATGAGCAGTTCTTC,CSAKTSGLSHNEQFF